A selection of T cell receptor beta chains follows, all from one sample in a study of blood T cell repertoires in COVID-19. Profiled with immunoSEQ multiplex PCR; TCRdb holds only in-frame clones, not every one. The sample lists about 35,000 clones, 91% seen once, with roughly 2% in the top ten. Source material: peripheral blood. The receptors stem from a man aged 50 to 59 with active COVID-19. Each CDR3 is given with its conserved first and last residue. Each record gives: J gene, V gene, D gene, clone size, CDR3 DNA, CDR3 protein. A D gene is named only where the DNA matches it firmly. Rows may omit the clone size; those that give it use once, few, many or a size class.

TRBJ2-1 TRBV24-1 TRBD2 . TGTGCCACCAGTGGGGCTAGCGGGAACAATGAGCAGTTCTTC CATSGASGNNEQFF
TRBJ1-1 TRBV18 . . TGTGCCAGCTCACCACGTACAGGGCGTAGGACTGAAGCTTTCTTT CASSPRTGRRTEAFF
TRBJ2-1 TRBV29-1 TRBD2 . TGCAGCGTTGAAGACACTTGGGGGGGTGAGCAGTTCTTC CSVEDTWGGEQFF
TRBJ2-3 TRBV18 TRBD2 once TGTGCCAGCTCACCCACAGCCGGGACTAGTCGGAATACGCAGTATTTT CASSPTAGTSRNTQYF
TRBJ2-7 TRBV11-3 TRBD1 . TGTGCCAGCAGCTTATCAGGGGGCTCCTACGAGCAGTACTTC CASSLSGGSYEQYF
TRBJ2-7 TRBV9 . . TGTGCCAGCAGCGTAGTGGAGGGAGGCGACGAGCAGTACTTC CASSVVEGGDEQYF
TRBJ2-3 TRBV10-2 TRBD2 . TGCGCCAGCAGTGATCTGAGCGGGAGGGTCTTAGGAGATACGCAGTATTTT CASSDLSGRVLGDTQYF
TRBJ1-3 TRBV18 . . TGTGCCAGCTCACCCACGGCGGAGGGAAACACCATATATTTT CASSPTAEGNTIYF
TRBJ2-7 TRBV9 . . TGTGCCAGCAGCGTGGGGGCTAGCGGAGTCTCCTACGAGCAGTACTTC CASSVGASGVSYEQYF
TRBJ2-1 TRBV7-6 TRBD2 . TGTGCCAGCAGCCCCGGACTAGCGGTCTACAATGAGCAGTTCTTC CASSPGLAVYNEQFF
TRBJ2-7 TRBV5-1 . . TGCGCCAGCAGCTTGGTACCCGGGGCCTACGAGCAGTACTTC CASSLVPGAYEQYF
TRBJ2-3 TRBV4-2 . once TGTGCCAGCAGCCAAGATTCTACCAGGGCGGGCACAGATACGCAGTATTTT CASSQDSTRAGTDTQYF
TRBJ2-1 TRBV7-9 . . TGTGCCAGCAGCGGGCCTCGGAGGGGGTTCTTC CASSGPRRGFF
TRBJ2-7 TRBV19 TRBD1 once TGTGCCACTAGGGGAACCCGGGGACAGATCTACGAGCAGTACTTC CATRGTRGQIYEQYF
TRBJ2-3 TRBV6-5 . . TGTGCCAGCAGTTACCAGCCAGGGACTGCGGATACGCAGTATTTT CASSYQPGTADTQYF
TRBJ1-1 TRBV19 . . TGTGCCAGTAGTATAGGAGTCCGTATCATGAACACTGAAGCTTTCTTT CASSIGVRIMNTEAFF
TRBJ1-4 TRBV11-2 . . TGTGCCAGCAGCCCAAAAGGCGGGCCTACTAATGAAAAACTGTTTTTT CASSPKGGPTNEKLFF
TRBJ1-2 TRBV18 TRBD1 once TGTGCCAGCTCACCAAGAGACAGGGATGGCTACACCTTC CASSPRDRDGYTF
TRBJ2-3 TRBV7-2 . . TGTGCCAGCAGCTTTGGCGGGGCTAGCACAGATACGCAGTATTTT CASSFGGASTDTQYF
TRBJ1-3 TRBV9 TRBD1 . TGTGCCAGCAGCCCAGAGGCAGGGGGCGGAAACACCATATATTTT CASSPEAGGGNTIYF
TRBJ2-7 TRBV6-1 TRBD2 . TGTGCCAGCGGGAGACTAGCGGGAGCCTACGAGCAGTACTTC CASGRLAGAYEQYF
TRBJ2-3 TRBV6-6 TRBD1 once TGTGCCAGCAGTTTTGACAGGGGGACAGATACGCAGTATTTT CASSFDRGTDTQYF
TRBJ2-7 TRBV30 . . TGTGCCTGGAGTCTCAGGGACTCCTACGAGCAGTACTTC CAWSLRDSYEQYF
TRBJ1-1 TRBV5-1 TRBD1 few TGCGCCAGCACCGGGACAGGGTTCCCTGAAGCTTTCTTT CASTGTGFPEAFF
TRBJ1-2 TRBV18 TRBD1 . TGTGCCAGCTCACCACCGGACAGGGGGCGCGCTGGCTACACCTTC CASSPPDRGRAGYTF
TRBJ2-3 TRBV7-9 . . TGTGCCAGCAGCCAACAGGGGGGGACAGATACGCAGTATTTT CASSQQGGTDTQYF
TRBJ2-7 TRBV5-1 TRBD1 . TGCGCCAGCAGCTTGGTTCAGGGGGACCACGAGCAGTACTTC CASSLVQGDHEQYF
TRBJ2-5 TRBV7-3 TRBD2 few TGTGCCAGCAGCTTTGCGGGGGGTACCCCAGAGACCCAGTACTTC CASSFAGGTPETQYF
TRBJ2-1 TRBV7-3 . . TGTGCCAGCAGTCCTAACAGGGACAATGAGCAGTTCTTC CASSPNRDNEQFF
TRBJ2-3 TRBV5-4 . once TGTGCCAGCAGCAACCCAGGGGTGGGAGATACGCAGTATTTT CASSNPGVGDTQYF
TRBJ1-5 TRBV7-8 . . TGTGCCAGCAGCTTAGGAGCCTTGGATCAGCCCCAGCATTTT CASSLGALDQPQHF
TRBJ2-7 TRBV6-1 . . TGTGCCAGCAGTGAAGGGCAGGCCTTCTCCTACGAGCAGTACTTC CASSEGQAFSYEQYF
TRBJ1-5 TRBV4-1 . . TGCGCCAGCAGCCCTCTTGGACTACTGAATCAGCCCCAGCATTTT CASSPLGLLNQPQHF
TRBJ1-1 TRBV2 . . TGTGCCAGCAGTGATAGCGGGACTGAAGCTTTCTTT CASSDSGTEAFF
TRBJ2-1 TRBV10-2 . once TGCGCCAGCAGCGGGACTTTACACAATGAGCAGTTCTTC CASSGTLHNEQFF
TRBJ2-3 TRBV25-1 . . TGTGCCAGCAGTGACGGGGTAGGAACGCAGTATTTT CASSDGVGTQYF
TRBJ1-1 TRBV9 TRBD1 . TGTGCCAGCAGCGTAGGCCCAGGGGGGTACACTGAAGCTTTCTTT CASSVGPGGYTEAFF
TRBJ1-1 TRBV30 . . TGTGCCTGGTCCGACGGGGCTGAAGCTTTCTTT CAWSDGAEAFF
TRBJ2-7 TRBV9 TRBD2 . TGTGCCAGCAGCGTAGCGTGGGGGGGCTACGAGCAGTACTTC CASSVAWGGYEQYF